This TCR beta chain was profiled in a study of long-term antiretroviral therapy in people with HIV (dated by TCRdb to 2022 to 2024). For context, the study as a whole: The earliest samples were collected approximately a decade before the 2015 WHO recommendation for immediate ART, a period when ART was typically delayed until CD4 counts fell. From some 30 adults with confirmed HIV infection, the cohort provided around 180 cryopreserved PBMC samples, gathered serially across a mean of approximately six years (range 1-12). Test extractions of a monoclonal T-cell line alongside fewer than 40 polyclonal samples showed no cross-contamination during QIAcube processing. This retrospective serial study examined whether starting ART and sustained HIV suppression were associated with changes in the composition and diversity of the TRB repertoire in peripheral blood. About 35% of the 30 participants with HIV were female.

A remark on this clone: The specificity of this receptor is unknown. It has no much larger one-base neighbor in the sample; base qualities were not kept.

Inclusion was restricted to participants for whom at least one PBMC sample before ART initiation and at least two post-ART samples were available. All participants with HIV were treated in the United States of America. Cryopreserved samples of roughly 0.85-11 million PBMC were thawed and washed before DNA extraction. At the time of the earliest PBMC sample, participants with HIV were aged between roughly 23 and 60 years. PBMC samples were contributed by each participant from 1-4 timepoints before ART initiation and 2-8 timepoints after ART initiation, with a median of 7 samples. Serial HIV viral load, CD4+ T-cell count, ART history and demographic data were obtained for every participant. A Qiagen kit on a QIAcube was used to extract genomic DNA from unsorted PBMC, with samples processed in batches of 12. The CDR3 starts with the cysteine, ends with the phenylalanine, and has 13 residues. This entry keeps only the CDR3 DNA: 39 bases, framed from base 1. At the junction V is shortened by 3 bases and J by 2 bases, with 6 bases in between. The germline V gene supplies CDR1 SGHRS and CDR2 YFSETQ.

Sequencing of the TRB variable region was done with the immunoSEQ hsTCRB v3.0 assay at survey level resolution. TRB sequencing targeted a depth of roughly 35,000-50,000 T-cell genomes per sample. TRB libraries were pooled and sequenced on an Illumina MiSeq using a v3 150-cycle kit. On the study's bioinformatics: Repertoire analysis was run in R within a reproducible Nextflow workflow that covered QC, data transformation and analysis. LymphoSeq2, an R package for exploring AIRR-Seq data, was used to implement the custom analyses. Four samples that yielded fewer than 5000 total TRB sequences were excluded, so that some 190 HIV repertoires were analyzed. Of the approximately 190 retained HIV repertoires, 59 were collected before and 120 to 140 after ART initiation. Repertoires were downsampled to 5000 TRB nucleotide sequences, and summary statistics were averaged over 100 downsampling iterations. Only TRB sequences with CDR3 regions of at least seven amino acids were retained for analysis. A Shannon entropy-derived clonality score and the Gini coefficient were used to measure diversity. In repertoire networks, the top 5000 CDR3 amino acid sequences were linked whenever an edit distance of one separated two sequences. Antigen specificity groups and MHC restriction were predicted for TRB CDR3 amino acid sequences with GLIPH2. To flag known CMV, EBV, HIV or tissue antigen associations, CDR3 amino acid sequences were matched against VDJdb and McPAS-TCR. Pre-ART, post-ART and control groups were compared with Wilcoxon signed-rank tests and Holm-Bonferroni correction. The table comes from immuneACCESS by way of TCRdb, which keeps in-frame sequences with V and J called. Part of the clones is missing from these tables; in studies checked, under half for an unresolved V gene and the rest for unknown reasons. V, J and clone size were drawn from that table, and D and trimming were deduced from the DNA. The sample table shows 30,000 to 40,000 clones, and 65% to 75% are seen once. Jointly, the top ten make up nearly 3.5% of the sample.

Results the study describes overall, beyond this receptor: Because pre-ART samples had limited cell numbers, unsorted PBMC were profiled rather than sorted CD4+ and CD8+ T cells. Expanded TRB clones identified before ART initiation dominated the repertoire at all time points, although this dominance fluctuated and declined in many PLHIV after ART. The samples span the years 2004 to 2017, and the ART regimens used may be less effective than current regimens. Starting ART was linked to a significant rise in TRB diversity, yet even with long-term ART the diversity remained significantly lower than in transplant donor controls. Limited PBMC availability meant only the TCR beta chain was sequenced, without alpha chain pairing. HIV repertoires had narrower CDR3 length ranges than controls, and the network structure suggested an antigen-experienced repertoire that shifted only slightly toward naive after ART. No data were available on ART adherence, viral resistance or therapy changes, limiting inferences about post-ART repertoire changes.

This sequence uses TRBV5-1 and TRBJ1-5, with the D gene too uncertain to name. This receptor was identified in a man aged 45-65 years with HIV. Sequenced here: unsorted PBMCs, sampled 3 years after starting antiretroviral therapy. The nucleotides read TGCGCCAGCAGCTCGGACGGCAATCAGCCCCAGCATTTT. Translated, this gives CASSSDGNQPQHF.